This is a list of T cell receptor beta chains from one sample in a study of shared clonotypes between healthy human individuals. The method was immunoSEQ multiplex PCR; TCRdb's version includes in-frame clones alone and lacks a portion of them. The sample consists of roughly 2.2 million clones, approximately 93% of them appearing once. Sequenced sample: naive CD4+ T cells from PBMCs. The source is a young man in good health. Some clones in this sample may be carry-over from other donors' samples. CDR3s include the opening cysteine and the closing phenylalanine or tryptophan. A D gene is named only where the DNA matches it firmly. The size entry is marked missing in some rows and otherwise reads once, few, many or a size class.

j_gene: TRBJ2-3
v_gene: TRBV14
d_gene: TRBD2
len: 15
abundance: .
CDR3nt: TGTGCCAGCAGCCGCATGGGACTAGCGGGAGATACGCAGTATTTT
CDR3aa: CASSRMGLAGDTQYF

j_gene: TRBJ2-5
v_gene: TRBV5-1
d_gene: TRBD2
len: 17
abundance: .
CDR3nt: TGCGCCAGCAGCTTGGGCACAGGAGCGGGAGCACAAGAGACCCAGTACTTC
CDR3aa: CASSLGTGAGAQETQYF

j_gene: TRBJ2-6
v_gene: TRBV4-3
d_gene: .
len: 14
abundance: .
CDR3nt: TGCGCCAGCAGTCCGGGAGCTGGGGCCAACGTCCTGACTTTC
CDR3aa: CASSPGAGANVLTF

j_gene: TRBJ1-1
v_gene: TRBV6-5
d_gene: TRBD1
len: 14
abundance: few
CDR3nt: TGTGCCAGCAGGCTTGACAGGGATAGGACTGAAGCTTTCTTT
CDR3aa: CASRLDRDRTEAFF

j_gene: TRBJ1-5
v_gene: TRBV6-5
d_gene: TRBD1
len: 15
abundance: .
CDR3nt: TGTGCCAGCAGTCCCGCCGGGACAGGATACCAGCCCCAGCATTTT
CDR3aa: CASSPAGTGYQPQHF

j_gene: TRBJ2-6
v_gene: TRBV6-4
d_gene: .
len: 15
abundance: .
CDR3nt: TGTGCCAGCATGGACGGGGTCGATGGGGCCAACGTCCTGACTTTC
CDR3aa: CASMDGVDGANVLTF

j_gene: TRBJ1-4
v_gene: TRBV9
d_gene: TRBD1
len: 15
abundance: .
CDR3nt: TGTGCCAGCAGCGGAACAGGGGCAACTAATGAAAAACTGTTTTTT
CDR3aa: CASSGTGATNEKLFF

j_gene: TRBJ2-5
v_gene: TRBV29-1
d_gene: .
len: 12
abundance: .
CDR3nt: TGCAGCGTGACAGGCCCCGGGGAGACCCAGTACTTC
CDR3aa: CSVTGPGETQYF

j_gene: TRBJ2-6
v_gene: TRBV10-3
d_gene: .
len: 15
abundance: .
CDR3nt: TGTGCCATCAGTATCAGGGACTCTGGGGCCAACGTCCTGACTTTC
CDR3aa: CAISIRDSGANVLTF

j_gene: TRBJ1-4
v_gene: TRBV5-1
d_gene: TRBD1
len: 15
abundance: .
CDR3nt: TGCGCCAGCAGCCCAAACCGACAGGGCGTCGAAAAACTGTTTTTT
CDR3aa: CASSPNRQGVEKLFF

j_gene: TRBJ2-7
v_gene: TRBV14
d_gene: .
len: 12
abundance: once
CDR3nt: TGTGCCAGCAGCCAAGCTCTTGGGGGGCAGTACTTC
CDR3aa: CASSQALGGQYF

j_gene: TRBJ2-7
v_gene: TRBV9
d_gene: .
len: 14
abundance: .
CDR3nt: TGTGCCAGCAGCCCCAATTTGGGGGGCTACGAGCAGTACTTC
CDR3aa: CASSPNLGGYEQYF

j_gene: TRBJ2-5
v_gene: TRBV2
d_gene: .
len: 14
abundance: .
CDR3nt: TGTGCCAGCAGTGTTTGGGGAGAGGGAGAGACCCAGTACTTC
CDR3aa: CASSVWGEGETQYF

j_gene: TRBJ1-1
v_gene: TRBV16
d_gene: .
len: 12
abundance: few
CDR3nt: TGTGCCAACGGGCTCGGGAACACTGAAGCTTTCTTT
CDR3aa: CANGLGNTEAFF

j_gene: TRBJ1-2
v_gene: TRBV6-6
d_gene: .
len: 14
abundance: .
CDR3nt: TGTGCCAGCAGGTACAGGGCATCTAACTATGGCTACACCTTC
CDR3aa: CASRYRASNYGYTF

j_gene: TRBJ2-2
v_gene: TRBV5-4
d_gene: TRBD2
len: 17
abundance: .
CDR3nt: TGTGCCAGCAGCTGGGGACTAGCGGGAGCTAGAGCCGGGGAGCTGTTTTTT
CDR3aa: CASSWGLAGARAGELFF

j_gene: TRBJ2-7
v_gene: TRBV6-5
d_gene: TRBD1
len: 13
abundance: .
CDR3nt: TGTGCCAGCAGGGAAACCACAGGGGACGAGCAGTACTTC
CDR3aa: CASRETTGDEQYF

j_gene: TRBJ2-1
v_gene: TRBV7-2
d_gene: TRBD1
len: 14
abundance: .
CDR3nt: TGTGCCAGCGGAGACAGGGTCTCCTACAATGAGCAGTTCTTC
CDR3aa: CASGDRVSYNEQFF

j_gene: TRBJ1-1
v_gene: TRBV7-2
d_gene: .
len: 15
abundance: .
CDR3nt: TGTGCCAGCAGCTCGCTGGGCGTTATGAACACTGAAGCTTTCTTT
CDR3aa: CASSSLGVMNTEAFF

j_gene: TRBJ1-1
v_gene: TRBV5-1
d_gene: .
len: 13
abundance: .
CDR3nt: TGCGCCAGCAGCTTGGGAGGGAATACTGAAGCTTTCTTT
CDR3aa: CASSLGGNTEAFF

j_gene: TRBJ2-3
v_gene: TRBV27
d_gene: TRBD2
len: 18
abundance: .
CDR3nt: TGTGCCAGCAGTTCCCGAGGGACTAGCGGGAGGGTCGCAGATACGCAGTATTTT
CDR3aa: CASSSRGTSGRVADTQYF

j_gene: TRBJ2-5
v_gene: TRBV5-1
d_gene: TRBD1
len: 13
abundance: .
CDR3nt: TGCGCCAGCAGCTGGACAGGGCAAGAGACCCAGTACTTC
CDR3aa: CASSWTGQETQYF

j_gene: TRBJ2-7
v_gene: TRBV5-5
d_gene: TRBD1
len: 15
abundance: .
CDR3nt: TGTGCCAGCAGCTTGTCTGGGACAGGGGGCAACGAGCAGTACTTC
CDR3aa: CASSLSGTGGNEQYF

j_gene: TRBJ2-2
v_gene: TRBV7-3
d_gene: TRBD1
len: 16
abundance: .
CDR3nt: TGTGCCAGCAGCTCTCAGGGGGCCCGGGACACCGGGGAGCTGTTTTTT
CDR3aa: CASSSQGARDTGELFF

j_gene: TRBJ2-1
v_gene: TRBV7-9
d_gene: .
len: 18
abundance: .
CDR3nt: TGTGCCAGCAGCTTAAGGGCGGGACAAGAATCCTTCTACAATGAGCAGTTCTTC
CDR3aa: CASSLRAGQESFYNEQFF

j_gene: TRBJ2-7
v_gene: TRBV18
d_gene: .
len: 16
abundance: .
CDR3nt: TGTGCCAGCTCACCCGCCGGCGCGGGTAAATCCCACGAGCAGTACTTC
CDR3aa: CASSPAGAGKSHEQYF

j_gene: TRBJ2-7
v_gene: TRBV30
d_gene: .
len: 12
abundance: .
CDR3nt: TGTGCCTGGGGATTAAATTCCTACGAGCAGTACTTC
CDR3aa: CAWGLNSYEQYF

j_gene: TRBJ2-7
v_gene: TRBV5-1
d_gene: .
len: 14
abundance: .
CDR3nt: TGCGCCAGCAGCTTGGTGGGCGAGTCCTACGAGCAGTACTTC
CDR3aa: CASSLVGESYEQYF

j_gene: TRBJ2-7
v_gene: TRBV9
d_gene: TRBD2
len: 16
abundance: .
CDR3nt: TGTGCCAGCAGCGTAGGGCTAGCGGAACCTACCTACGAGCAGTACTTC
CDR3aa: CASSVGLAEPTYEQYF

j_gene: TRBJ1-5
v_gene: TRBV7-2
d_gene: .
len: 15
abundance: .
CDR3nt: TGTGCCAGCAGCTTAGGCCCTTATAGCAATCAGCCCCAGCATTTT
CDR3aa: CASSLGPYSNQPQHF

j_gene: TRBJ2-4
v_gene: TRBV5-1
d_gene: .
len: 17
abundance: .
CDR3nt: TGCGCCAGCAGCTTTTACTGGCAGGGTGTAGCCAAAAACATTCAGTACTTC
CDR3aa: CASSFYWQGVAKNIQYF

j_gene: TRBJ2-3
v_gene: TRBV5-1
d_gene: .
len: 16
abundance: .
CDR3nt: TGCGCCAGCAGCCGGGGAGTGGGCGGGGCCGTAGATACGCAGTATTTT
CDR3aa: CASSRGVGGAVDTQYF

j_gene: TRBJ2-1
v_gene: TRBV11-2
d_gene: TRBD2
len: 14
abundance: .
CDR3nt: TGTGCCAGCAGCTCCCAGCGGGGTTCAAATGAGCAGTTCTTC
CDR3aa: CASSSQRGSNEQFF

j_gene: TRBJ1-1
v_gene: TRBV5-4
d_gene: .
len: 12
abundance: .
CDR3nt: TGTGCCAGCAGTAGGGTGGACACTGAAGCTTTCTTT
CDR3aa: CASSRVDTEAFF

j_gene: TRBJ2-7
v_gene: TRBV5-1
d_gene: .
len: 16
abundance: .
CDR3nt: TGCGCCAGCAGCTTGTCAAGTGCGGGGCCCCCCTACGAGCAGTACTTC
CDR3aa: CASSLSSAGPPYEQYF

j_gene: TRBJ2-3
v_gene: TRBV6-5
d_gene: .
len: 13
abundance: .
CDR3nt: TGTGCCAGCAGTCCCCCCGGAGGAAATACGCAGTATTTT
CDR3aa: CASSPPGGNTQYF

j_gene: TRBJ2-2
v_gene: TRBV7-9
d_gene: TRBD2
len: 18
abundance: once
CDR3nt: TGTGCCAGCAGGGACAGGGCCACTAGCGGGAAGAACACCGGGGAGCTGTTTTTT
CDR3aa: CASRDRATSGKNTGELFF

j_gene: TRBJ2-7
v_gene: TRBV10-3
d_gene: .
len: 12
abundance: .
CDR3nt: TGTGCCATCAGTGAGTCGGGGACCGAGCAGTACTTC
CDR3aa: CAISESGTEQYF

j_gene: TRBJ1-2
v_gene: TRBV5-1
d_gene: .
len: 15
abundance: .
CDR3nt: TGCGCCAGCAGCGCATCACCAGTCGAAAACTATGGCTACACCTTC
CDR3aa: CASSASPVENYGYTF

j_gene: TRBJ2-1
v_gene: TRBV9
d_gene: .
len: 13
abundance: once
CDR3nt: TGTGCCAGCAGCAACGGGAGAGGCTATGAGCAGTTCTTC
CDR3aa: CASSNGRGYEQFF

j_gene: TRBJ1-2
v_gene: TRBV6-6
d_gene: TRBD1
len: 15
abundance: .
CDR3nt: TGTGCCAGCAGTCCTAAGACAGGGCTATTCTATGGCTACACCTTC
CDR3aa: CASSPKTGLFYGYTF

j_gene: TRBJ2-3
v_gene: TRBV7-9
d_gene: TRBD2
len: 15
abundance: .
CDR3nt: TGTGCCAGCAGCCGGACTAGCGGGAGAACAGATACGCAGTATTTT
CDR3aa: CASSRTSGRTDTQYF

j_gene: TRBJ2-2
v_gene: TRBV2
d_gene: TRBD2
len: 15
abundance: .
CDR3nt: TGTGCCAGCACTTTCGGACTAGCGGGCACCGGGGAGCTGTTTTTT
CDR3aa: CASTFGLAGTGELFF